A selection of T cell receptor beta chains follows, all from one sample in a study of cytomegalovirus exposure and HLA in healthy donors. Assay: immunoSEQ multiplex PCR; the TCRdb copy retains only in-frame clones and omits some. The table has about 94,000 clones, about 75% seen once. Sequencing was carried out using PBMCs. The receptor source for this set is a man aged 40-50 years in good health and CMV-seropositive. The CDR3 runs from the conserved cysteine through the conserved F or W. The D gene is left open where the match is weak. Only some rows state a clone size, as once, few, many or a class for expanded clones.

v_gene: TRBV12-5
abundance: -
j_gene: TRBJ1-2
d_gene: -
CDR3nt: TGTGCTAGTTCCGAGGCGGGGAACTATGGCTACACCTTC
CDR3aa: CASSEAGNYGYTF

v_gene: TRBV18
abundance: -
j_gene: TRBJ2-7
d_gene: -
CDR3nt: TGTGCCAGCTCACCACCGGGGCAGGGGATCGAGCAGTACTTC
CDR3aa: CASSPPGQGIEQYF

v_gene: TRBV9
abundance: -
j_gene: TRBJ2-5
d_gene: TRBD2
CDR3nt: TGTGCCAGCAGCCTAAAGACTAGCGGGGACGGGGAGACCCAGTACTTC
CDR3aa: CASSLKTSGDGETQYF

v_gene: TRBV4-2
abundance: -
j_gene: TRBJ2-7
d_gene: TRBD1
CDR3nt: TGTGCCAGCAGCCAATCGTCTCCGACAGGGATTCTTTACGAGCAGTACTTC
CDR3aa: CASSQSSPTGILYEQYF

v_gene: TRBV2
abundance: -
j_gene: TRBJ1-1
d_gene: TRBD1
CDR3nt: TGTGCCAGCAGTGAACGGACAGGGAAAAAGGTGAACACTGAAGCTTTCTTT
CDR3aa: CASSERTGKKVNTEAFF

v_gene: TRBV4-1
abundance: -
j_gene: TRBJ2-7
d_gene: TRBD1
CDR3nt: TGCGCCAGCAGCCCGGGGCCTGGACAGGGAGTTTACGAGCAGTACTTC
CDR3aa: CASSPGPGQGVYEQYF

v_gene: TRBV19
abundance: -
j_gene: TRBJ1-4
d_gene: TRBD1
CDR3nt: TGTGCCACGGGGGACAGCGCAACTAATGAAAAACTGTTTTTT
CDR3aa: CATGDSATNEKLFF

v_gene: TRBV19
abundance: -
j_gene: TRBJ1-2
d_gene: -
CDR3nt: TGTGCCAGTAGTATAAAGCTTGGTACTAACTATGGCTACACCTTC
CDR3aa: CASSIKLGTNYGYTF

v_gene: TRBV15
abundance: -
j_gene: TRBJ2-5
d_gene: -
CDR3nt: TGTGCCACCGAAACAGGGAACCAAGAGACCCAGTACTTC
CDR3aa: CATETGNQETQYF

v_gene: TRBV12-5
abundance: -
j_gene: TRBJ2-7
d_gene: TRBD2
CDR3nt: TGTGCTAGTGGTTTCAGCGGGGGAGCGTACGAGCAGTACTTC
CDR3aa: CASGFSGGAYEQYF

v_gene: TRBV18
abundance: -
j_gene: TRBJ1-2
d_gene: TRBD1
CDR3nt: TGTGCCAGCTCACCGGGACAGGGTGGCGGCTACACCTTC
CDR3aa: CASSPGQGGGYTF

v_gene: TRBV7-9
abundance: -
j_gene: TRBJ1-1
d_gene: TRBD1
CDR3nt: TGTGCCAGCAGCTTAGCACAGGGGAGGCCTGAAGCTTTCTTT
CDR3aa: CASSLAQGRPEAFF

v_gene: TRBV11-2
abundance: once
j_gene: TRBJ2-3
d_gene: -
CDR3nt: TGTGCCAGCAGCTTAAACGAGGTGAATACGCAGTATTTT
CDR3aa: CASSLNEVNTQYF

v_gene: TRBV27
abundance: -
j_gene: TRBJ1-2
d_gene: TRBD1
CDR3nt: TGTGCCAGCAGCAGAGGGACAGGAAGTGGCTACACCTTC
CDR3aa: CASSRGTGSGYTF

v_gene: TRBV6-1
abundance: -
j_gene: TRBJ2-3
d_gene: TRBD2
CDR3nt: TGTGCCAGCGGCCTAGCGGAAATAGATACGCAGTATTTT
CDR3aa: CASGLAEIDTQYF

v_gene: TRBV11-3
abundance: -
j_gene: TRBJ2-7
d_gene: TRBD2
CDR3nt: TGTGCCAGCAGCCGCGGGGGAGCGGGAGACTACGAGCAGTACTTC
CDR3aa: CASSRGGAGDYEQYF

v_gene: TRBV6-6
abundance: -
j_gene: TRBJ1-2
d_gene: -
CDR3nt: TGTGCCAGCAGCCTCGACAGCAACTATGGCTACACCTTC
CDR3aa: CASSLDSNYGYTF

v_gene: TRBV7-9
abundance: -
j_gene: TRBJ2-5
d_gene: TRBD2
CDR3nt: TGTGCCAGCAGCTTGGGAGCGGGACCCCAAGAGACCCAGTACTTC
CDR3aa: CASSLGAGPQETQYF

v_gene: TRBV29-1
abundance: -
j_gene: TRBJ1-4
d_gene: -
CDR3nt: TGCAGCGCGGGGGGCCCAATAACAACTAATGAAAAACTGTTTTTT
CDR3aa: CSAGGPITTNEKLFF

v_gene: TRBV2
abundance: few
j_gene: TRBJ1-2
d_gene: TRBD1
CDR3nt: TGTGCCAGCAGTGAGCAGGGACAGGGAGGAGGCTACACCTTC
CDR3aa: CASSEQGQGGGYTF

v_gene: TRBV10-3
abundance: few
j_gene: TRBJ2-7
d_gene: TRBD1
CDR3nt: TGTGCCATCCGCGGAGGACAGGAGTCGTCCTACGAGCAGTACTTC
CDR3aa: CAIRGGQESSYEQYF

v_gene: TRBV10-3
abundance: -
j_gene: TRBJ2-7
d_gene: -
CDR3nt: TGTGCCATCAGTGAGAATAGTTACTACGAGCAGTACTTC
CDR3aa: CAISENSYYEQYF

v_gene: TRBV28
abundance: -
j_gene: TRBJ2-1
d_gene: -
CDR3nt: TGTGCCAGCAGCCAGACTAGGGTGAGAAATGAGCAGTTCTTC
CDR3aa: CASSQTRVRNEQFF

v_gene: TRBV5-4
abundance: -
j_gene: TRBJ1-1
d_gene: -
CDR3nt: TGTGCCAGCACCAATTGGACTGGGGAGGACACTGAAGCTTTCTTT
CDR3aa: CASTNWTGEDTEAFF

v_gene: TRBV5-5
abundance: -
j_gene: TRBJ1-4
d_gene: -
CDR3nt: TGTGCCAGCAGCCCAGGGGAGGGGGAAAAACTGTTTTTT
CDR3aa: CASSPGEGEKLFF

v_gene: TRBV6-1
abundance: once
j_gene: TRBJ2-7
d_gene: TRBD1
CDR3nt: TGTGCCAGCACCCCACCGACAGGGTGGCACCACGAGCAGTACTTC
CDR3aa: CASTPPTGWHHEQYF

v_gene: TRBV10-3
abundance: -
j_gene: TRBJ2-7
d_gene: -
CDR3nt: TGTGCCCACCTTACAGGCTACGAGCAGTACTTC
CDR3aa: CAHLTGYEQYF

v_gene: TRBV5-8
abundance: -
j_gene: TRBJ2-1
d_gene: -
CDR3nt: TGTGCCAGCAGCTCGCAAGCCCGGGAGAGCCAGTTCTTC
CDR3aa: CASSSQARESQFF

v_gene: TRBV2
abundance: -
j_gene: TRBJ2-5
d_gene: TRBD1
CDR3nt: TGTGCCAGCACCCTAAGGACAGGGGAAGAGACCCAGTACTTC
CDR3aa: CASTLRTGEETQYF

v_gene: TRBV11-3
abundance: -
j_gene: TRBJ2-3
d_gene: TRBD2
CDR3nt: TGTGCCAGCAGCTTAGCAGATAGCGGGAGGGCTACGCAGTATTTT
CDR3aa: CASSLADSGRATQYF

v_gene: TRBV7-6
abundance: -
j_gene: TRBJ2-7
d_gene: TRBD1
CDR3nt: TGTGCCAGCAGCTGGACAGGGTCCCACTACGAGCAGTACTTC
CDR3aa: CASSWTGSHYEQYF

v_gene: TRBV28
abundance: once
j_gene: TRBJ2-7
d_gene: -
CDR3nt: TGTGCCAGCAGTCCTACGGGAGAGGTCGACGAGCAGTACTTC
CDR3aa: CASSPTGEVDEQYF

v_gene: TRBV21-1
abundance: -
j_gene: TRBJ2-7
d_gene: -
CDR3nt: TGTGCCAGCAGCAAAGTGGGGCTCTACTACGAGCAGTACTTC
CDR3aa: CASSKVGLYYEQYF

v_gene: TRBV7-8
abundance: -
j_gene: TRBJ1-5
d_gene: TRBD1
CDR3nt: TGTGCCAGCAGCTCGGGACAGGGGGCTGTTCAGCCCCAGCATTTT
CDR3aa: CASSSGQGAVQPQHF

v_gene: TRBV7-8
abundance: -
j_gene: TRBJ2-5
d_gene: TRBD2
CDR3nt: TGTGCCACTAGCGGGGGGGTTTTGGAGACCCAGTACTTC
CDR3aa: CATSGGVLETQYF

v_gene: TRBV6-1
abundance: -
j_gene: TRBJ1-6
d_gene: TRBD1
CDR3nt: TGTGCCAGCAGTGAGAATCGGGACAGTCCTAATTCACCCCTCCACTTT
CDR3aa: CASSENRDSPNSPLHF

v_gene: TRBV11-2
abundance: -
j_gene: TRBJ2-5
d_gene: TRBD2
CDR3nt: TGTGCCAGCAGCATCGGGACTAGCGGGGAAGAGACCCAGTACTTC
CDR3aa: CASSIGTSGEETQYF

v_gene: TRBV15
abundance: few
j_gene: TRBJ2-3
d_gene: TRBD1
CDR3nt: TGTGCCACCAGGAGGGACAGGGCGTCAGATACGCAGTATTTT
CDR3aa: CATRRDRASDTQYF